The 21 T cell receptor beta chains below come from one sample, sequenced in a study of blood T cell repertoires in COVID-19. Sequenced by immunoSEQ multiplex PCR; TCRdb stores in-frame clones only, minus some. This table has 150,000 to 190,000 clones, roughly nine tenths appearing once. Sequencing was carried out using peripheral blood. The source is a woman between 65 and 79 years old with acute or convalescent COVID-19.

The gene calls are TRBV6-5 and TRBJ2-2; unclear D gene. The CDR3 has 12 amino acids. Looked up from germline, CDR1 is MNHEY and CDR2 is SVGAGI. Trimming cost V 7 bases and J 5 bases, with 8 bases left between them. The CDR3: CASTAQTGELFF. The CDR3 DNA reads as TGTGCCAGCACCGCTCAGACCGGGGAGCTGTTTTTT.

The CDR3 sequence is CASYSGQGRLVKQFF. In DNA, the CDR3 is TGTGCCAGCTACTCTGGACAGGGCCGCCTGGTTAAGCAGTTCTTC. J is TRBJ2-1 and V is TRBV18, with 8 bases aligning to TRBD1. The germline V gene has CDR1 KGHSH and CDR2 LQKENI. CDR3 size: 15 residues. V was pared by 7 bases and J by 11 bases, with 16 bases of the junction left unmatched.

V is TRBV30 and J is TRBJ1-1; a weak D match, TRBD1 (6 bases). The CDR3 extends over 12 amino acids. Trimming pared 1 base from V and 4 bases from J, leaving 7 bases between. Germline CDR1 is GTSNPN and CDR2 is SVGIG (reference sequence). Written as DNA, the CDR3 is TGTGCCTGGAGTGAACAGGGCACTGAAGCTTTCTTT. This translates into CAWSEQGTEAFF.

The rearrangement links TRBV5-5 to TRBJ1-5; TRBD1 might be the D (6 bases). The ends were cut back, 0 bases at V and 1 base at J, with 11 bases in the middle. CDR3 size: 16 residues. Germline loops: CDR1 SGHKS, CDR2 YYEKEE (reference sequence). CDR3 residues: CASSLGSRGSNQPQHF. The CDR3 region has the DNA TGTGCCAGCAGCTTGGGGAGCAGGGGCAGCAATCAGCCCCAGCATTTT. The whole variable domain, filled in from reference TRBV5-5 and TRBJ1-5, reads DAGVTQSPTHLIKTRGQQVTLRCSPISGHKSVSWYQQVLGQGPQFIFQYYEKEERGRGNFPDRFSARQFPNYSSELNVNALLLGDSALYLCASSLGSRGSNQPQHFGDGTRLSIL.

This clone was counted between two and nine times. The chain is built from TRBV19 and TRBJ1-5; tentative D call: TRBD1 (6 bases). CDR1 is LNHDA, CDR2 SQIVND, per germline (reference sequence). The CDR3 is 13 amino acids. Trimming cost V 6 bases and J 3 bases, with 9 bases left between them. CDR3 nucleotides: TGTGCCAGTAGGGACAGATTCAATCAGCCCCAGCATTTT. Its protein product is CASRDRFNQPQHF.

The chain recombines TRBV28 with TRBJ1-2, with D tentatively TRBD1 (6 bases). Germline loops: CDR1 MDHEN, CDR2 SYDVKM. The CDR3 covers 13 residues. Trimming left V 6 bases short and J 7 bases short, with 15 bases between. As DNA, the CDR3 is TGTGCCAGCAGCGCCACAGGGTTTTTTGGCTACACCTTC. Translation: CASSATGFFGYTF.

V and J are TRBV7-2 and TRBJ1-2; a weak D match, TRBD1 (5 bases). Germline values: CDR1 SGHTA, CDR2 FQGNSA. Between the trimmed V and J ends, which lost 2 bases and 7 bases, there was a span of 14 bases. The CDR3 runs 14 residues. The CDR3 sequence: CASSLFGGASGYTF. The CDR3 DNA is TGTGCCAGCAGCTTATTCGGAGGGGCCAGTGGCTACACCTTC.

This rearrangement joins TRBV27 to TRBJ1-2; the match to TRBD1 covers 7 bases. J was trimmed by 4 bases and V by 6 bases; bases with no gene match: 14. The germline V gene encodes CDR1 MNHEY and CDR2 SMNVEV (reference sequence). The CDR3 is 16 amino acids. CDR3 sequence: CASSLSGTEPGYGYTF. The CDR3 DNA follows: TGTGCCAGCAGCCTCTCCGGGACAGAGCCTGGCTATGGCTACACCTTC.

The CDR3 protein is CASSLLGAHYGYTF. The CDR3 bases are TGTGCCAGCAGCTTGCTGGGGGCCCACTATGGCTACACCTTC. The J gene is TRBJ1-2, the V gene TRBV7-2, with a tentative D call TRBD1 (6 bases). The germline gives CDR1 SGHTA, CDR2 FQGNSA. Trimming stripped 3 bases from V and 3 bases from J, with 11 bases between. The CDR3 is 14 amino acids.

The chain joins TRBV18 to TRBJ2-7; D might be TRBD2 (6 bases). Germline CDR1 reads KGHSH; CDR2 reads LQKENI. Trimming left V 8 bases short and J 3 bases short, with 8 bases between. This CDR3 is 11 amino acids long. The CDR3 here is CASRGFYEQYF. The CDR3 DNA reads TGTGCCAGCCGGGGGTTCTACGAGCAGTACTTC.

The V and J genes are TRBV9 and TRBJ1-4; the D gene is possibly TRBD1 (6 bases). CDR3 length: 17 residues. V was pared by 0 bases and J by 8 bases, with 20 bases between. CDR1 SGDLS and CDR2 YYNGEE come from the germline V gene. CDR3 coding DNA: TGTGCCAGCAGCGTAGGGGTAGGGGGAGCTCCCGAGGAAAAACTGTTTTTT. Translating it yields CASSVGVGGAPEEKLFF.

The V and J genes are TRBV5-1 and TRBJ1-1; D not certain. The CDR3 covers 15 residues. Germline assignment: CDR1 SGHRS and CDR2 YFSETQ. The V end lost 0 bases, the J end lost 4 bases, and 13 bases lay between the germline ends. The CDR3 DNA reads as TGCGCCAGCAGCTTGGCCGGGAGTTGGGGCACTGAAGCTTTCTTT. This gives the protein CASSLAGSWGTEAFF.

The V gene is TRBV11-2, the J gene TRBJ1-2, with 11 nucleotides matching TRBD1. The CDR3 loop spans 13 amino acids. The germline V gene encodes CDR1 SGHAT and CDR2 FQNNGV. V was clipped by 5 bases and J by 8 bases; unmatched bases: 4. The CDR3 DNA sequence: TGTGCCAGCAGCCCGGACAGGGGGCGAGGCTACACCTTC. This gives the protein CASSPDRGRGYTF.

The chain recombines TRBV7-9 with TRBJ1-1, with 8 bases fitting TRBD1. J lost 1 base, V lost 6 bases, and 7 bases had no gene match. In germline, CDR1 is SEHNR, CDR2 FQNEAQ (reference sequence). CDR3 size: 15 residues. The CDR3 region has the DNA TGTGCCAGCAGAAAGACAGGGGACTCGAACACTGAAGCTTTCTTT. It translates to CASRKTGDSNTEAFF.

This clone came up once. The chain has TRBV4-3 and TRBJ2-5; 10 bases agree with TRBD2. The CDR3 spans 15 residues. V lost 3 bases to trimming and J lost 2 bases; unmatched junction nucleotides: 3. Per the germline V gene, CDR1 is LGHNA and CDR2 is YSLEER. The CDR3 spells CASSHGLADQETQYF. In DNA form, the CDR3 reads TGCGCCAGCAGCCACGGACTAGCGGATCAAGAGACCCAGTACTTC.

The gene calls are TRBV5-8 and TRBJ1-5, with 9 bases matching TRBD1. The CDR3 sequence is 15 residues long. V was pared by 1 base and J by 2 bases, with 1 base of the junction left unmatched. Germline values: CDR1 SGHTS, CDR2 YDEGEE. In DNA form, the CDR3 reads TGTGCCAGCAGCTTGACAGGGGGCGGCAATCAGCCCCAGCATTTT. Translation gives CASSLTGGGNQPQHF.

The chain uses TRBV5-6 and TRBJ2-5, with 8 bases identical to TRBD1. Germline loops: CDR1 SGHDT, CDR2 YYEEEE. J was trimmed by 5 bases and V by 4 bases; bases with no gene match: 7. This CDR3 is 14 amino acids long. CDR3 amino acids: CASSAWTGRETQYF. CDR3 sequence (DNA): TGTGCCAGCAGCGCCTGGACAGGGAGGGAGACCCAGTACTTC.

In regard to this clone: This CDR3 is also generated by other DNA sequences in the sample. V is TRBV28 and J is TRBJ1-5; D not certain. Trimming cost V 5 bases and J 4 bases, with 6 bases left between them. CDR3 length: 12 amino acids. Germline V gives CDR1 MDHEN, CDR2 SYDVKM. CDR3: CASSASNQPQHF. The CDR3, as DNA: TGTGCCAGCAGTGCCAGTAATCAGCCCCAGCATTTT.

J is TRBJ2-7 and V is TRBV19, with 8 bases matching TRBD1. The length of the CDR3 is 13 residues. The germline V gene has CDR1 LNHDA and CDR2 SQIVND (reference sequence). Trimming removed 4 bases from V and 3 bases from J; junction bases left unmatched: 2. In nucleotides, the CDR3 is TGTGCCAGTAGTAGTGACAGGGGCTACGAGCAGTACTTC. The encoded protein is CASSSDRGYEQYF.

This sequence joins TRBV3-1 (or the pseudogene TRBV3-2) and TRBJ1-3, with TRBD1 as a possible D gene (6 bases). V lost 4 bases, J lost 0 bases, and 13 bases lay in between. The CDR3 is 16 amino acids. Looked up from germline, CDR1 is LGHDT and CDR2 is YNNKEL (reference sequence). The CDR3 spells CASSPPTGISGNTIYF. As DNA, the CDR3 is TGTGCCAGCAGCCCACCGACAGGCATCTCTGGAAACACCATATATTTT.

V gene TRBV27 combines with J gene TRBJ2-2; D possibly corresponds to TRBD2 (6 bases). The CDR3 consists of 15 residues. CDR1 is MNHEY, CDR2 SMNVEV, per germline (reference sequence). The V and J ends lost 5 bases and 0 bases respectively, with 10 bases between them. The CDR3 coding sequence is TGTGCCAGCAGTGGGGTAGCGGCGAACACCGGGGAGCTGTTTTTT. Amino acid sequence: CASSGVAANTGELFF.